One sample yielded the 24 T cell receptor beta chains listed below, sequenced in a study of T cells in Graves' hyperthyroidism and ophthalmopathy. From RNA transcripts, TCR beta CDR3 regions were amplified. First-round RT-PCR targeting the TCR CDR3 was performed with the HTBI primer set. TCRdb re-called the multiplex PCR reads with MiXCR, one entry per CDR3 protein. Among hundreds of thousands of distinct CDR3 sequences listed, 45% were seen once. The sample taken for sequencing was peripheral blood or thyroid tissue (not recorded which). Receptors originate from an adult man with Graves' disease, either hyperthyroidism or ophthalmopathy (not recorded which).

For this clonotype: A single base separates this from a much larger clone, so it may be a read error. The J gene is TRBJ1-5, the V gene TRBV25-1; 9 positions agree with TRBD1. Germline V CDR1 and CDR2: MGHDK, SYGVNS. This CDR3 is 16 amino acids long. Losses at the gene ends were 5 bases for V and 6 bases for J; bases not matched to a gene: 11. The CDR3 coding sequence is TGTGCCAGCAGTCCCGGGATTGGGACAGGGAGTCAGCCCCAGCATTTT. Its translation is CASSPGIGTGSQPQHF.

CDR3 region: CASRPGRINEKLFF. Here the CDR3 DNA reads TGTGCCAGCAGACCAGGACGGATTAATGAAAAACTGTTTTTT. This chain connects TRBV24-1 to TRBJ1-4; D unclear. Germline V gives CDR1 KGHDR, CDR2 SFDVKD. The CDR3 extends over 14 amino acids. The ends were cut back, 11 bases at V and 4 bases at J, with 16 bases in the middle.

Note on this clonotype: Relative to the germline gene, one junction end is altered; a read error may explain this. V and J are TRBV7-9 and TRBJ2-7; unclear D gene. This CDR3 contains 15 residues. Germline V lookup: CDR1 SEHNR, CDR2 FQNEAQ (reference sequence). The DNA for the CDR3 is TGCGCCAGCAGCCAAGATGGCGTAGGGATCTACGAGCAGTACTTC. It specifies CASSQDGVGIYEQYF.

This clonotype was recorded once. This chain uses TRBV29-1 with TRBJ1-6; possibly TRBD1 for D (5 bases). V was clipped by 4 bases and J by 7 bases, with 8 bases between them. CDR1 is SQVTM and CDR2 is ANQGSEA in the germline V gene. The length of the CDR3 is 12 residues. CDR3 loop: CSVAGSNSPLHF. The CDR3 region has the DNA TGCAGCGTTGCAGGGTCCAATTCACCCCTCCACTTT.

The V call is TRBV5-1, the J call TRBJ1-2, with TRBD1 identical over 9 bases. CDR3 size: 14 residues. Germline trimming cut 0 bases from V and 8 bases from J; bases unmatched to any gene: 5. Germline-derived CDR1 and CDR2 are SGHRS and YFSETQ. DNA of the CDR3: TGCGCCAGCAGCTTGGAGGGGACAGGGCCCGGCTACACCTTC. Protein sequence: CASSLEGTGPGYTF. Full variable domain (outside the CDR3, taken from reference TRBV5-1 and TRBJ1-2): KAGVTQTPRYLIKTRGQQVTLSCSPISGHRSVSWYQQTPGQGLQFLFEYFSETQRNKGNFPGRFSGRQFSNSRSEMNVSTLELGDSALYLCASSLEGTGPGYTFGSGTRLTVV.

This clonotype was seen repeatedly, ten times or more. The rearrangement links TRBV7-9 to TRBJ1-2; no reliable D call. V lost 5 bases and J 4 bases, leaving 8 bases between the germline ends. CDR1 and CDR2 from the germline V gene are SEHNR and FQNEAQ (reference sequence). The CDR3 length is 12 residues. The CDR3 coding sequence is TGTGCCAGCAGCCGGGCCCTCTATGGCTACACCTTC. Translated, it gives CASSRALYGYTF.

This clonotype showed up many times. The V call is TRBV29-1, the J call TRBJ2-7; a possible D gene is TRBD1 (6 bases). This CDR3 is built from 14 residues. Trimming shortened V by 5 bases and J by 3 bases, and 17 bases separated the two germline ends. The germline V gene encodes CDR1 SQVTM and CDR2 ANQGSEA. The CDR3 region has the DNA TGCAGCGTTCTCGAGGGGGAGAGCTTCTACGAGCAGTACTTC. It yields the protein CSVLEGESFYEQYF.

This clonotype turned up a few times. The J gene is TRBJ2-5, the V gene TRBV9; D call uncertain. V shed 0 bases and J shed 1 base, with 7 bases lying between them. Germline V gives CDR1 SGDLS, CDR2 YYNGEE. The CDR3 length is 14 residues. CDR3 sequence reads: CASSVEGGQETQYF. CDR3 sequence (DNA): TGTGCCAGCAGCGTAGAAGGCGGCCAAGAGACCCAGTACTTC.

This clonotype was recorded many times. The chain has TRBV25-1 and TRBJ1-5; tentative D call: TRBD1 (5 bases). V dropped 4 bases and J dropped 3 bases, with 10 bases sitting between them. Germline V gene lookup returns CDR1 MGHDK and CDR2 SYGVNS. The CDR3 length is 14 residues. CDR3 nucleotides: TGTGCCAGCAGTGGACAGAATTCCAATCAGCCCCAGCATTTT. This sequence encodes CASSGQNSNQPQHF.

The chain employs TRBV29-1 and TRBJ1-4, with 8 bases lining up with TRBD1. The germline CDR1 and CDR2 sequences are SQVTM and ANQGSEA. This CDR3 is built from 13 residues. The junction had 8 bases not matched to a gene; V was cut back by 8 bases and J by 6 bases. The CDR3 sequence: CSLRTGNYEKLFF. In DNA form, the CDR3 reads TGCAGCCTCAGGACAGGGAATTATGAAAAACTGTTTTTT.

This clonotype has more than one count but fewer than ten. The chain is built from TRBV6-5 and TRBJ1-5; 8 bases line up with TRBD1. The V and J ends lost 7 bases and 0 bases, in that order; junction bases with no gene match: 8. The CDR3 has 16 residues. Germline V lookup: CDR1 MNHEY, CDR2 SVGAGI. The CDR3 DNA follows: TGTGCCAGCACCACTGCAGGGGGCCTTAGCAATCAGCCCCAGCATTTT. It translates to CASTTAGGLSNQPQHF.

CDR3 nucleotide sequence: TGCAGTGCGGGACAGGGGGCCGCTACGGCAACTAATGAAAAACTGTTTTTT. Amino acids: CSAGQGAATATNEKLFF. The chain couples TRBV20-1 to TRBJ1-4; TRBD1 aligns across 12 bases. V was pared by 6 bases and J by 0 bases, with 8 bases of the junction left unmatched. Germline V CDR1 and CDR2: DFQATT, SNEGSKA (reference sequence). The CDR3 is 17 amino acids.

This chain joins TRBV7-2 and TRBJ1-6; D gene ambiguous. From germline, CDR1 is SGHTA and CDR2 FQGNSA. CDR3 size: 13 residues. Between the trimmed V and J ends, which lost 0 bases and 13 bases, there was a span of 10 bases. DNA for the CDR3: TGTGCCAGCAGCTTAGCTAGCAATCAGCCCCTCCACTTT. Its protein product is CASSLASNQPLHF.

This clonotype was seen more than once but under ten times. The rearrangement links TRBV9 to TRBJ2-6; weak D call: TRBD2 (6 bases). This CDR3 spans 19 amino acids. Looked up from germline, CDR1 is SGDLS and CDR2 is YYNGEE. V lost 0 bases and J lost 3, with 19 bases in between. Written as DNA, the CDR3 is TGTGCCAGCAGCGTAGGGGGTAGCGGCCTAGGAGGTGGGGCCAACGTCCTGACTTTC. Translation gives CASSVGGSGLGGGANVLTF.

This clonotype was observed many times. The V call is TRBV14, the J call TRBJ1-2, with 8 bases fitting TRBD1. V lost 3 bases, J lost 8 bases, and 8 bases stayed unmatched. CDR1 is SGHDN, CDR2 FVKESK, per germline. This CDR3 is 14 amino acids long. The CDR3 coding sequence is TGTGCCAGCAGCCAGGATGGACAGGGTAACGGCTACACCTTC. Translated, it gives CASSQDGQGNGYTF. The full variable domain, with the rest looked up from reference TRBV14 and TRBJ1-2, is EAGVTQFPSHSVIEKGQTVTLRCDPISGHDNLYWYRRVMGKEIKFLLHFVKESKQDESGMPNNRFLAERTGGTYSTLKVQPAELEDSGVYFCASSQDGQGNGYTFGSGTRLTVV.

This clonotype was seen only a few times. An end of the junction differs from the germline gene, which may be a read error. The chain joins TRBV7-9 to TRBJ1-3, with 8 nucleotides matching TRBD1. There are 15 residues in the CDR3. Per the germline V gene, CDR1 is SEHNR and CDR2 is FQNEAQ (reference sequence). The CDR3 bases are TGCGCCAGCAGCCCTGACAGGGGCTCTGGAAACACCATATATTTT. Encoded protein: CASSPDRGSGNTIYF. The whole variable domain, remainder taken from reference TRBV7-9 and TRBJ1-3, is DTGVSQNPRHKITKRGQNVTFRCDPISEHNRLYWYRQTLGQGPEFLTYFQNEAQLEKSRLLSDRFSAERPKGSFSTLEIQRTEQGDSAMYLCASSPDRGSGNTIYFGEGSWLTVV.

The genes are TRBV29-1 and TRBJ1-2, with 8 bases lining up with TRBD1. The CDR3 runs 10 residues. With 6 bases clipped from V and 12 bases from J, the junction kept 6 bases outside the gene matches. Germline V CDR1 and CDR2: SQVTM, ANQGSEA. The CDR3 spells CSVLQGVDTF. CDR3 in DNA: TGCAGCGTACTACAGGGGGTTGACACCTTC. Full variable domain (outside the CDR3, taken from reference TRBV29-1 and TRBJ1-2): SAVISQKPSRDICQRGTSLTIQCQVDSQVTMMFWYRQQPGQSLTLIATANQGSEATYESGFVIDKFPISRPNLTFSTLTVSNMSPEDSSIYLCSVLQGVDTFGSGTRLTVV.

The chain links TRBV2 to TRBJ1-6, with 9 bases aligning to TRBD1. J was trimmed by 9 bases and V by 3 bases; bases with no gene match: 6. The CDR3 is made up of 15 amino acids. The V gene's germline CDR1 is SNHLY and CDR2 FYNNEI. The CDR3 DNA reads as TGTGCCAGCAGTGAGTGGGGACAGGGTGGTTCACCCCTCCACTTT. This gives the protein CASSEWGQGGSPLHF.

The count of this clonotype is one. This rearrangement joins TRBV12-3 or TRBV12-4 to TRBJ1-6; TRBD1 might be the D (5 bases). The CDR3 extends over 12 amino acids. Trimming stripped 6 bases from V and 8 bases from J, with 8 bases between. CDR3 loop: CASRGTDSPLHF. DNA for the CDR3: TGTGCCAGCAGGGGGACCGATTCACCCCTCCACTTT.

In DNA form, the CDR3 reads TGTGCCAGCAGATCGAAGGGGATTGATGGCTACGAGCAGTACTTC. Amino acids: CASRSKGIDGYEQYF. The chain uses TRBV7-9 and TRBJ2-7, with a weak D call TRBD1 (5 bases). Germline loops: CDR1 SEHNR, CDR2 FQNEAQ (reference sequence). The CDR3 contains 15 residues. Trimming left V 6 bases short and J 3 bases short, with 18 bases between.

DNA of the CDR3: TGCGCCAGCAGCTCCGGGACGGCGACCTACGAGCAGTACTTC. Encoded protein: CASSSGTATYEQYF. The genes are TRBV5-1 and TRBJ2-7; the D call may be TRBD1 or TRBD2 (5 bases each). V lost 3 bases to trimming and J lost 2 bases, with 12 bases between them. Germline V gene lookup returns CDR1 SGHRS and CDR2 YFSETQ. This CDR3 is 14 amino acids long.

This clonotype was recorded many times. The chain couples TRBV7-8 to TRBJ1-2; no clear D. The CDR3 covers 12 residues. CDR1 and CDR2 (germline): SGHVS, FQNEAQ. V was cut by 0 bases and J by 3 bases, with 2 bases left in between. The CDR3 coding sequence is TGTGCCAGCAGCTTAGCGGACTATGGCTACACCTTC. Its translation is CASSLADYGYTF.

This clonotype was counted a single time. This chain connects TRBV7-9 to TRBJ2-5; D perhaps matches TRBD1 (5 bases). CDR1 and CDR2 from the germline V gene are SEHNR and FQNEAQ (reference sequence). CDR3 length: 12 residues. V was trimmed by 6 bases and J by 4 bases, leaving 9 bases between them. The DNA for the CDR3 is TGTGCCAGCAGACAGGCATCAGAGACCCAGTACTTC. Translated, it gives CASRQASETQYF.

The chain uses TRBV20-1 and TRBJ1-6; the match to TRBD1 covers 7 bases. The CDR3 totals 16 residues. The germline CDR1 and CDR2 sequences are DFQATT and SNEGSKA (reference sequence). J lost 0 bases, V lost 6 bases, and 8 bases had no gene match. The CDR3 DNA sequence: TGCAGTGCAAGAACAGGGGAGGGCTCCTATAATTCACCCCTCCACTTT. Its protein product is CSARTGEGSYNSPLHF.